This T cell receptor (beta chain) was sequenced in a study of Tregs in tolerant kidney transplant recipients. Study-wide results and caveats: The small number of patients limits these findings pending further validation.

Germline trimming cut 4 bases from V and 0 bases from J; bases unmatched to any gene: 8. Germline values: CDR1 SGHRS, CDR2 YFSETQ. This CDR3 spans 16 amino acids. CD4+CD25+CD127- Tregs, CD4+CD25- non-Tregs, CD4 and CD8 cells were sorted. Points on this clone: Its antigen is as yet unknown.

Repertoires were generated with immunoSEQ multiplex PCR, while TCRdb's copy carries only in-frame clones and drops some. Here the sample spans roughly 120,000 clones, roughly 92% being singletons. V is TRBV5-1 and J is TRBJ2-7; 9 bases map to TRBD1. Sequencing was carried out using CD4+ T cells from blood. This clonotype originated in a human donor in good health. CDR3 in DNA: TGCGCCAGCAGCGAACCGGGACAGGGCATCTCCTACGAGCAGTACTTC. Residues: CASSEPGQGISYEQYF.